This TCR beta chain was profiled in a study of PD-1 blockade in classical Hodgkin lymphoma. The time point is: cycle 4 day 1 (C4D1), after less than 7 weeks of nivolumab. Each patient's relapse followed autologous stem cell transplantation, and brentuximab vedotin exposure varied. With magnetic negative selection, CD4+ T cells were purified from PBMCs that had been thawed. Best overall response was complete response, partial response or progressive disease in these relapsed/refractory classical Hodgkin lymphoma patients. The V gene lost 6 bases and the J gene lost 6 bases, with 8 bases spanning the gap. This CDR3 has 11 residues. The germline V gene encodes CDR1 SGHTA and CDR2 FQGNSA. For this clone: Additional DNA sequences in this sample encode the identical CDR3.

Method: immunoSEQ multiplex PCR; TCRdb's copy keeps in-frame clones and lacks some. The sample yields about 6,400 clones, around 86% seen once. The TCR comes from a human donor with classical Hodgkin lymphoma. Specimen: CD4+ T cells from blood, collected before the fourth cycle of nivolumab. The J gene is TRBJ1-2, the V gene TRBV7-2; no definite D call. The CDR3 DNA sequence: TGTGCCAGCAGTTATTACGATGGCTACACCTTC. Amino acid sequence: CASSYYDGYTF.